This T cell receptor beta chain originates from a study of blood T cell repertoires in COVID-19. Overall study context: Acute and convalescent COVID-19 samples came from the United States, Italy and Spain. PBMCs, B-cell-depleted T cells, or T cells were the source of the cDNA or gDNA that made up the material.

The germline V gene encodes CDR1 MDHEN and CDR2 SYDVKM. The ends were cut back, 8 bases at V and 2 bases at J, with 13 bases in the middle. This CDR3 has 15 amino acids. The authors' processing: From reference gene primer amplification, estimates of nucleated cell counts were derived. Here immunoSEQ multiplex PCR was the method, and the copy in TCRdb shows in-frame clones only, minus some. For V, J and clone size, that table is used; D and trimming come from the DNA. The sample contains 90,000 or so clones, 90% of which appear only once. While infection was still active, Seattle patients were enrolled and then followed longitudinally.

The sequenced sample consisted of peripheral blood. The chain uses TRBV28 and TRBJ2-6; D uncertain. The clonotype was recovered from a man aged 18 to 30 with COVID-19, enrolled during active disease. The CDR3 protein is CASDHQAAGANVLTF. For the CDR3, the DNA is TGTGCCAGCGACCATCAGGCTGCTGGGGCCAACGTCCTGACTTTC. Based on the CDR3 plus reference TRBV28 and TRBJ2-6, the full variable domain is DVKVTQSSRYLVKRTGEKVFLECVQDMDHENMFWYRQDPGLGLRLIYFSYDVKMKEKGDIPEGYSVSREKKERFSLILESASTNQTSMYLCASDHQAAGANVLTFGAGSRLTVL.